This TCR beta chain appears in the sequencing data of a study of T cells in Graves' hyperthyroidism and ophthalmopathy. Study-wide findings and caveats: For ophthalmopathy, model prediction preceded onset by a median roughly 5.9 months.

This clonotype occurred many times. The antigen is undetermined. Authors of the study amplified TCR beta CDR3 regions from RNA transcripts. RT-PCR in the first round (using the HTBI primer set) targeted the TCR CDR3. TCRdb fed the multiplex PCR reads into MiXCR, producing one record per CDR3 protein. The data contain more than 500,000 distinct CDR3 sequences, about 16% of them singletons. The germline V gene has CDR1 DFQATT and CDR2 SNEGSKA (reference sequence). This CDR3 is built from 14 residues. After removal of 5 bases from V and 0 bases from J, the junction contained 4 bases not matched to a gene.

The sequencing input was blood. This chain uses TRBV20-1 with TRBJ2-7, with TRBD2 identical over 10 bases. The clonotype comes from a woman younger than 45 with Graves' ophthalmopathy. CDR3 protein: CSAEGLADSYEQYF. DNA for the CDR3: TGCAGTGCTGAAGGACTAGCGGACTCCTACGAGCAGTACTTC.